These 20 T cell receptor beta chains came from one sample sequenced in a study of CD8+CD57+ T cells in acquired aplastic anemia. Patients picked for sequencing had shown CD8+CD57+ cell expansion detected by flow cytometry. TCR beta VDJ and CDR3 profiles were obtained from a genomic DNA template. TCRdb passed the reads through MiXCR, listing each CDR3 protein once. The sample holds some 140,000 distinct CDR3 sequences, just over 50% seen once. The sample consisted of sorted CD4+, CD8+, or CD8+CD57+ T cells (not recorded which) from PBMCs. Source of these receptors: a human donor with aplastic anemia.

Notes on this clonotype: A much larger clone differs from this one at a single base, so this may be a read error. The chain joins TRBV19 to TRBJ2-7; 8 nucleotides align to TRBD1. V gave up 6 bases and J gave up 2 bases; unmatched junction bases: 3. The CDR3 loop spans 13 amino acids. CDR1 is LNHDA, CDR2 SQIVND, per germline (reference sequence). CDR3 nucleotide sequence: TGTGCCAGTAGGAAACAGGGGGCCTACGAGCAGTACTTC. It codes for CASRKQGAYEQYF.

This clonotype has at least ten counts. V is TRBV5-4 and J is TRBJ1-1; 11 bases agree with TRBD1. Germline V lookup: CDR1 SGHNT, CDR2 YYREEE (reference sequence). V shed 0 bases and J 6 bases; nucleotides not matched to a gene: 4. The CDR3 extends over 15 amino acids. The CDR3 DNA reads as TGTGCCAGCAGCTTGGTCGTGGGACAGGGGGCTGAAGCTTTCTTT. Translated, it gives CASSLVVGQGAEAFF.

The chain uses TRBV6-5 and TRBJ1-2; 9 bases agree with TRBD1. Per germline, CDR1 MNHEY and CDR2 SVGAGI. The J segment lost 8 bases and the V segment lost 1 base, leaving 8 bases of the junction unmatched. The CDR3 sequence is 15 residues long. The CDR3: CASSYLTGGAKGYTF. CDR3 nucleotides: TGTGCCAGCAGTTACTTAACAGGGGGCGCAAAGGGCTACACCTTC.

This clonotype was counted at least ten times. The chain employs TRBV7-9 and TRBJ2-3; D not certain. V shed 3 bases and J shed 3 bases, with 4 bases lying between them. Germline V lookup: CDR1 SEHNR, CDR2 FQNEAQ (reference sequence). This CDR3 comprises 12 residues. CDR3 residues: CASSLGTDTQYF. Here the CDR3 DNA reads TGTGCCAGCAGCTTGGGAACAGATACGCAGTATTTT.

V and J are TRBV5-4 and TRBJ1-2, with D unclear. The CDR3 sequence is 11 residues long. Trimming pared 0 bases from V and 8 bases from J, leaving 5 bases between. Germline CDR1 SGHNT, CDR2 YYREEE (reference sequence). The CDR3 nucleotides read TGTGCCAGCAGCTTGGATAGGGGCTACACCTTC. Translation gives CASSLDRGYTF.

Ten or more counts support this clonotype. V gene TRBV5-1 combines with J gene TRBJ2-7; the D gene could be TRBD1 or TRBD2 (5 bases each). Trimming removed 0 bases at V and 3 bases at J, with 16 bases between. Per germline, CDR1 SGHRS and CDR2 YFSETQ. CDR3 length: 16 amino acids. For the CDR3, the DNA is TGCGCCAGCAGCTTGGGGGACCCCCACCTCCACTACGAGCAGTACTTC. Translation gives CASSLGDPHLHYEQYF.

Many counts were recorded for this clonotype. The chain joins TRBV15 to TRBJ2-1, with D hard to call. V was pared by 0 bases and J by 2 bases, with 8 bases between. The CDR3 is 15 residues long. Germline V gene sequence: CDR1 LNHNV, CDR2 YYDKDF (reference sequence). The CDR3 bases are TGTGCCACCAGCAGAGAAGGAGAGCCCTACAATGAGCAGTTCTTC. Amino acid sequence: CATSREGEPYNEQFF.

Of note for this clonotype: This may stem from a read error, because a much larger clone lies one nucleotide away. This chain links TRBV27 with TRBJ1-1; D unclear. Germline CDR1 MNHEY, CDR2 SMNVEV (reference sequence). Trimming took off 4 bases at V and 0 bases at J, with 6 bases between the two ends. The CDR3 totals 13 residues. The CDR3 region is CASSSGVNTEAFF. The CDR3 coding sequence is TGTGCCAGCAGTTCCGGGGTGAACACTGAAGCTTTCTTT.

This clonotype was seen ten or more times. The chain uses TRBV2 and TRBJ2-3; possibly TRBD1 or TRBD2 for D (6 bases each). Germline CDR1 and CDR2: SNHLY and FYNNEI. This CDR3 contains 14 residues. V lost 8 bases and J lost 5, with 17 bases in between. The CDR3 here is CASVGGSGLDTQYF. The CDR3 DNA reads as TGTGCCAGCGTAGGGGGATCGGGACTAGATACGCAGTATTTT. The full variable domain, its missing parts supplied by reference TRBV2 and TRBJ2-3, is EPEVTQTPSHQVTQMGQEVILRCVPISNHLYFYWYRQILGQKVEFLVSFYNNEISEKSEIFDDQFSVERPDGSNFTLKIRSTKLEDSAMYFCASVGGSGLDTQYFGPGTRLTVL.

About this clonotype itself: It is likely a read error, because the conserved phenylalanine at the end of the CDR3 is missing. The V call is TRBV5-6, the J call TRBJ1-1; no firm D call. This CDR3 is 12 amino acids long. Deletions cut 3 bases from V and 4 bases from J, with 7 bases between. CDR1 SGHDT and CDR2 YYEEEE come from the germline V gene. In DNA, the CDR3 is TGTGCCAGCAGCTCGGCGGGCACTGAAGCTTTCTCT. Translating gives CASSSAGTEAFS.

In DNA form, the CDR3 reads TGTGCCAGTAAGTTTGCGGGGGACAGGAATGAGCAGTTCTTC. Amino acids: CASKFAGDRNEQFF. The chain uses TRBV19 and TRBJ2-1, with a tentative D call TRBD1 (8 bases). V shed 7 bases and J shed 7 bases, with 17 bases lying between them. There are 14 residues in the CDR3. CDR1 and CDR2 (germline): LNHDA, SQIVND (reference sequence).

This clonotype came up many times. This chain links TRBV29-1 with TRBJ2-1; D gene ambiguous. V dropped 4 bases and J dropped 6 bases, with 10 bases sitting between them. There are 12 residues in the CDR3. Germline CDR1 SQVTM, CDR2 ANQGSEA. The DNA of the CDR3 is TGCAGCGTTGTTGGAATCCTCAATGAGCAGTTCTTC. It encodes CSVVGILNEQFF.

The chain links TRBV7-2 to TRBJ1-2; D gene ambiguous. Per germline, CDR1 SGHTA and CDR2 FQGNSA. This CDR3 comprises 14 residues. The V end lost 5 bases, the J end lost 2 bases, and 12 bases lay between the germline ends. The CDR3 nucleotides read TGTGCCAGCAGCCCTACAGCCGGGAACTATGGCTACACCTTC. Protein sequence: CASSPTAGNYGYTF.

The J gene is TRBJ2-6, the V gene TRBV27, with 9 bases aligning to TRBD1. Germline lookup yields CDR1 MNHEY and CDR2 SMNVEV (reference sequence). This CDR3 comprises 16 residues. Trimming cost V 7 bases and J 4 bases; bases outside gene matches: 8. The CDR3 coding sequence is TGTGCCAGCACCCCCGGGACAGGGACCGGGGCCAACGTCCTGACTTTC. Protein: CASTPGTGTGANVLTF.

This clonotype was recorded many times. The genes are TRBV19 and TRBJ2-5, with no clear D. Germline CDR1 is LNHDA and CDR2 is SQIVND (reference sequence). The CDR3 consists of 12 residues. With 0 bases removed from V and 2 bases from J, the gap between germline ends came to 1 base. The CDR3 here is CASSIDQETQYF. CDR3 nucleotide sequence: TGTGCCAGTAGTATAGATCAAGAGACCCAGTACTTC.

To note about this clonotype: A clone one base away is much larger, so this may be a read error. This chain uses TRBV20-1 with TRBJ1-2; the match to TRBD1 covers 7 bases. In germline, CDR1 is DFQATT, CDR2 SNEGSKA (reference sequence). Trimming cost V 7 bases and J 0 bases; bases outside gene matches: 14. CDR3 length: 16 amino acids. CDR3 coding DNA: TGCAGTGGTGGGGAGGTAGGGGACAGAGCTAACTATGGCTACACCTTC. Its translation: CSGGEVGDRANYGYTF.

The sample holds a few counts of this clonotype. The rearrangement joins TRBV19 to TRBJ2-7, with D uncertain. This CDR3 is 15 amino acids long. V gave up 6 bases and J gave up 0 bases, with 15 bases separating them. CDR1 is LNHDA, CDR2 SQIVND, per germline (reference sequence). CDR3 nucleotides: TGTGCCAGTAGCCTCTCGACGGGCGGCTCCTACGAGCAGTACTTC. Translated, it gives CASSLSTGGSYEQYF.

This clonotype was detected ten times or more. This CDR3 reads CASSEYYDVRPQHF. The CDR3 DNA is TGTGCCAGCAGTGAATATTATGATGTCCGGCCCCAGCATTTT. This chain links TRBV25-1 with TRBJ1-5; D is uncertain. Germline V gene data show CDR1 as MGHDK and CDR2 as SYGVNS. Trimming took 0 bases from V and 9 from J, leaving 12 bases between them. The CDR3 length is 14 residues.

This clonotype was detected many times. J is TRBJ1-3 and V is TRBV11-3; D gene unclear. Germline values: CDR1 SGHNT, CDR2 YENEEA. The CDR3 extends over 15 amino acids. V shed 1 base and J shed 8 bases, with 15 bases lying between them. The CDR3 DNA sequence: TGTGCCAGCAGCTTAGTAAGCACAGTCGGGGACACCATATATTTT. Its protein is CASSLVSTVGDTIYF. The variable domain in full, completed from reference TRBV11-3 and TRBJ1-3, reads EAGVVQSPRYKIIEKKQPVAFWCNPISGHNTLYWYLQNLGQGPELLIRYENEEAVDDSQLPKDRFSAERLKGVDSTLKIQPAELGDSAVYLCASSLVSTVGDTIYFGEGSWLTVV.

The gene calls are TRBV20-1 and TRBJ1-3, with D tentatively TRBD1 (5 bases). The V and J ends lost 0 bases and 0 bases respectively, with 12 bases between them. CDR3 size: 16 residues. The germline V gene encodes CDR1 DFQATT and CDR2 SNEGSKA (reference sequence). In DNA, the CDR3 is TGCAGTGCTAGAGATATGACAGCAAACTCTGGAAACACCATATATTTT. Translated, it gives CSARDMTANSGNTIYF.